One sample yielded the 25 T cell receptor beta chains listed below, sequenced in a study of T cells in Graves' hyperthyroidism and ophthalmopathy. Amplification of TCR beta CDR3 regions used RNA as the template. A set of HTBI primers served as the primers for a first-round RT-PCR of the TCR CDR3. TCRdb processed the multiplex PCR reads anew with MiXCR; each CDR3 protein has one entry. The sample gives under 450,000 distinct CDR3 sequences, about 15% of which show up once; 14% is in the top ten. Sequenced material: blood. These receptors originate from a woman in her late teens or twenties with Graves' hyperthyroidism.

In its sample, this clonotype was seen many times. The CDR3, as DNA: TGTGCCAGCAGGACAACGGGAGGGGGCACTACTGAGCAGTACTTC. Its translation: CASRTTGGGTTEQYF. The chain carries TRBV6-1 and TRBJ2-7; tentatively, D is TRBD2 (8 bases). V shed 6 bases and J shed 7 bases, with 22 bases lying between them. The CDR3 loop spans 15 amino acids. The germline V gene encodes CDR1 MNHNS and CDR2 SASEGT.

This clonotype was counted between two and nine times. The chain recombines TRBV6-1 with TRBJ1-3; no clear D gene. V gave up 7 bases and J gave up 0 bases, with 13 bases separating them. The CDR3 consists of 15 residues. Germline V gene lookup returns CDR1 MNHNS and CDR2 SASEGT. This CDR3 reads CASMFDGSSGNTIYF. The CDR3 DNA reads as TGTGCCAGCATGTTCGACGGAAGCTCTGGAAACACCATATATTTT.

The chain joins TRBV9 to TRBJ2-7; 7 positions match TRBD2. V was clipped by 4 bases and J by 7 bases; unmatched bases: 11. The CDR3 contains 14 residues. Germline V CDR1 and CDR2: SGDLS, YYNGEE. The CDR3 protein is CASSSDGTTGEQYF. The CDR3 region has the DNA TGTGCCAGCAGCAGTGATGGGACTACGGGGGAGCAGTACTTC.

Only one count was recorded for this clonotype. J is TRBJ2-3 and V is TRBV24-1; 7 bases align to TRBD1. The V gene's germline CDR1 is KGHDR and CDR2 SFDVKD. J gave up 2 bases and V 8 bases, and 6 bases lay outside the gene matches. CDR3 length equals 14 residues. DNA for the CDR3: TGTGCCACCACTGACAGGGCTGACACAGATACGCAGTATTTT. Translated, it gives CATTDRADTDTQYF.

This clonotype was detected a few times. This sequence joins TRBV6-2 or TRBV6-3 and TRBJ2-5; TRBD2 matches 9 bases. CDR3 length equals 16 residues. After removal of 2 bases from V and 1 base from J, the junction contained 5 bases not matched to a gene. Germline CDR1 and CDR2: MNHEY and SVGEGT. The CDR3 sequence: CASSYGSGLAQETQYF. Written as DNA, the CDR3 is TGTGCCAGCAGTTACGGCTCGGGACTAGCCCAAGAGACCCAGTACTTC.

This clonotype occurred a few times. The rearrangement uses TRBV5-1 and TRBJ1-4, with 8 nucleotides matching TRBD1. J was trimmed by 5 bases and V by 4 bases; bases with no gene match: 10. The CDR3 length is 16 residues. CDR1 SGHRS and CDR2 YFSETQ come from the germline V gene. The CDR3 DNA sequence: TGCGCCAGCAGCGCGGGACAGGCCGACCCAAATGAAAAACTGTTTTTT. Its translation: CASSAGQADPNEKLFF.

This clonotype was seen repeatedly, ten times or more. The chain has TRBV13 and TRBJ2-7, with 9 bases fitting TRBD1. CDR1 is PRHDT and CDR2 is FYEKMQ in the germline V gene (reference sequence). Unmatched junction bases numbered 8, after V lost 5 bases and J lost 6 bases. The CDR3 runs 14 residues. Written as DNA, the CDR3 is TGTGCCAGCAGCGCAACAGGGGGCTCAACCGAGCAGTACTTC. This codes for CASSATGGSTEQYF.

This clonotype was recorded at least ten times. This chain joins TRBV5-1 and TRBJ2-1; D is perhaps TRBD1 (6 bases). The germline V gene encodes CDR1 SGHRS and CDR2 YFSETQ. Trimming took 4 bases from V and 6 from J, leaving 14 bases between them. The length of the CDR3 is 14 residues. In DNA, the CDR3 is TGCGCCAGCAGCCGGGACACAGGGTTCAATGAGCAGTTCTTC. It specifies CASSRDTGFNEQFF.

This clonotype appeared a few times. This chain's CDR3 is CSALAGRPLREQYF. The CDR3 coding sequence is TGCAGTGCCCTAGCGGGGAGACCCCTACGGGAGCAGTACTTC. The V and J genes are TRBV20-1 and TRBJ2-7, with 9 bases that match TRBD2. CDR1 is DFQATT and CDR2 is SNEGSKA in the germline V gene (reference sequence). V dropped 6 bases and J dropped 7; count of bases not matched to a gene: 13. This CDR3 has 14 amino acids.

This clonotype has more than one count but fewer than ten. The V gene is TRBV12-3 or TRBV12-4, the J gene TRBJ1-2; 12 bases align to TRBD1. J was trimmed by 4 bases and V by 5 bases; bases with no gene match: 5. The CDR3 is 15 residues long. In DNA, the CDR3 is TGTGCCAGCAGTCCCGGGACAGGGGGCACCTATGGCTACACCTTC. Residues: CASSPGTGGTYGYTF.

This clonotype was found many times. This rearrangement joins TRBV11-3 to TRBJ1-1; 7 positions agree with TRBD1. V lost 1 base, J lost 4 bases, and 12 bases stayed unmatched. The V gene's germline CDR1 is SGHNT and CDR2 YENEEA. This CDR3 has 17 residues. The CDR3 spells CASSLAGGTGEGTEAFF. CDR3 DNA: TGTGCCAGCAGCTTAGCGGGCGGTACAGGGGAGGGCACTGAAGCTTTCTTT.

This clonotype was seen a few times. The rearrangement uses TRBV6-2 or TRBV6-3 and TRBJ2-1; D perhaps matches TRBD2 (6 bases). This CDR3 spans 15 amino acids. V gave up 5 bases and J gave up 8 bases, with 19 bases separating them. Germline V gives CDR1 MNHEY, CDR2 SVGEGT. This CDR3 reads CASSQTPEGSDEQFF. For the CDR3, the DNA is TGTGCCAGCAGTCAGACCCCGGAGGGGTCTGATGAGCAGTTCTTC.

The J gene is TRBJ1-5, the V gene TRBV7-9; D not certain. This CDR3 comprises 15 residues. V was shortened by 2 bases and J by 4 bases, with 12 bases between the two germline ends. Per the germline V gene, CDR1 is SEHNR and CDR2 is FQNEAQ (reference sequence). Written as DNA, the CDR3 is TGTGCCAGCAGCTTATGGACGGAGACTAATCAGCCCCAGCATTTT. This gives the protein CASSLWTETNQPQHF.

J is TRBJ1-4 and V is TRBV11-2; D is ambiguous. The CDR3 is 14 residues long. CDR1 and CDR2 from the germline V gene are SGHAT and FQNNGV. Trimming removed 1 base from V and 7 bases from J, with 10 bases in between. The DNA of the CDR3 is TGTGCCAGCAGCTTAGCCCCTCGAGTTGAAAAACTGTTTTTT. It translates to CASSLAPRVEKLFF.

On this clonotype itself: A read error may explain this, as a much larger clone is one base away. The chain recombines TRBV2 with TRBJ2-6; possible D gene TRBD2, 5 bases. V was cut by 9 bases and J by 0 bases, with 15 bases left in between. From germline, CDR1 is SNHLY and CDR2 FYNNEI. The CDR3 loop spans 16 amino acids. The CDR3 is CARSSGLHSGANVLTF. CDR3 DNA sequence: TGTGCCAGAAGTTCCGGACTGCACTCTGGGGCCAACGTCCTGACTTTC.

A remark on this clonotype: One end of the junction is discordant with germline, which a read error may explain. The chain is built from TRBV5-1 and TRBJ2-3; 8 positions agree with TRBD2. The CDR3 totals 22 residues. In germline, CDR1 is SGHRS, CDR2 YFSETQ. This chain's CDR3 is CTSSLAGLAGSTGGPVTDTQYF. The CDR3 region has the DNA TGCACCAGCAGCTTGGCCGGGTTGGCAGGGTCAACGGGAGGGCCCGTGACAGATACGCAGTATTTT.

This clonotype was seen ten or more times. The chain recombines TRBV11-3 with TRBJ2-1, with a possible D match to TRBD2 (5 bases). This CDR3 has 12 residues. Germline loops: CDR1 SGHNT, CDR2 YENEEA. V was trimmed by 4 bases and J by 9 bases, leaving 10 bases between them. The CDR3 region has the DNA TGTGCCAGCAGCTCGGCTAGCCGTGAGCAGTTCTTC. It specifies CASSSASREQFF. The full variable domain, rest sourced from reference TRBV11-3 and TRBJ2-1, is EAGVVQSPRYKIIEKKQPVAFWCNPISGHNTLYWYLQNLGQGPELLIRYENEEAVDDSQLPKDRFSAERLKGVDSTLKIQPAELGDSAVYLCASSSASREQFFGPGTRLTVL.

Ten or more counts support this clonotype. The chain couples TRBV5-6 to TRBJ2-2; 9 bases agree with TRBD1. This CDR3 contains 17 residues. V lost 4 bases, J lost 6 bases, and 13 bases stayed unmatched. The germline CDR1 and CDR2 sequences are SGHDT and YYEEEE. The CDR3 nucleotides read TGTGCCAGCAGCCCCTACGGGGACAGGGCGAATTCCGGGGAGCTGTTTTTT. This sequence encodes CASSPYGDRANSGELFF.

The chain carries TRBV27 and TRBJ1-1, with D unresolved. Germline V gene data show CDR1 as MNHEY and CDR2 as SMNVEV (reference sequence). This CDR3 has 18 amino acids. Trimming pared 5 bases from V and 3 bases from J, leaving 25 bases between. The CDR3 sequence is CASSHRQTLGFWDTEAFF. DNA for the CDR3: TGTGCCAGCAGTCATCGTCAAACGTTGGGGTTCTGGGACACTGAAGCTTTCTTT.

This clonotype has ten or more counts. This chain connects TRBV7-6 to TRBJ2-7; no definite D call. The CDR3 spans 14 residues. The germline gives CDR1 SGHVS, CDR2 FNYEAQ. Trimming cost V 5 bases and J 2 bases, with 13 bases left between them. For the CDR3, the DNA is TGTGCCAGCAGCCTAGTGGCAGCCACCTACGAGCAGTACTTC. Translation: CASSLVAATYEQYF.

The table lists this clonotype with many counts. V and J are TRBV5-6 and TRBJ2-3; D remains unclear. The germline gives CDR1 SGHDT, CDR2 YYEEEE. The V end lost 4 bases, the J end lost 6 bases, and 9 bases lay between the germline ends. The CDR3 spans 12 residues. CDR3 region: CASSPLRDTQYF. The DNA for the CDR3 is TGTGCCAGCAGCCCACTCCGGGATACGCAGTATTTT.

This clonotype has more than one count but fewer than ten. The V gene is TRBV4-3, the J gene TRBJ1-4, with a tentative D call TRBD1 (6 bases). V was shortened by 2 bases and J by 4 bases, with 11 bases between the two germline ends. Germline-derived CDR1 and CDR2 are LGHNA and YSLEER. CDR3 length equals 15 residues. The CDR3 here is CASSQHPDSNEKLFF. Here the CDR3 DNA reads TGCGCCAGCAGCCAACACCCGGACAGTAATGAAAAACTGTTTTTT.

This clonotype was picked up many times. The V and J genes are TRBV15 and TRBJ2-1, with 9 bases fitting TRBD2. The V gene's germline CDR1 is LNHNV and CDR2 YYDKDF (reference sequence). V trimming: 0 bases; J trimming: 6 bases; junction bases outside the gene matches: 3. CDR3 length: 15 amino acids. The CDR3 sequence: CATSREREGPNEQFF. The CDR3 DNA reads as TGTGCCACCAGCAGAGAGCGGGAGGGCCCCAATGAGCAGTTCTTC.

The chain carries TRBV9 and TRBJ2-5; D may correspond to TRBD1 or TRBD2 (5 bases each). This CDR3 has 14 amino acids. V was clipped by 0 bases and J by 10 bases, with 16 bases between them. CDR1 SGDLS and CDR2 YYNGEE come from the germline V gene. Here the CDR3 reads CASSVEGAGRDQYF. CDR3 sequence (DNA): TGTGCCAGCAGCGTAGAAGGGGCAGGACGGGACCAGTACTTC.

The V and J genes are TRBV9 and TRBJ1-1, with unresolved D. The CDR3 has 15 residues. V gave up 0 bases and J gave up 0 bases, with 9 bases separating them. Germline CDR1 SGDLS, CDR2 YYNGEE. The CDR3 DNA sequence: TGTGCCAGCAGCGTAGAGGCAGTAATGAACACTGAAGCTTTCTTT. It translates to CASSVEAVMNTEAFF.